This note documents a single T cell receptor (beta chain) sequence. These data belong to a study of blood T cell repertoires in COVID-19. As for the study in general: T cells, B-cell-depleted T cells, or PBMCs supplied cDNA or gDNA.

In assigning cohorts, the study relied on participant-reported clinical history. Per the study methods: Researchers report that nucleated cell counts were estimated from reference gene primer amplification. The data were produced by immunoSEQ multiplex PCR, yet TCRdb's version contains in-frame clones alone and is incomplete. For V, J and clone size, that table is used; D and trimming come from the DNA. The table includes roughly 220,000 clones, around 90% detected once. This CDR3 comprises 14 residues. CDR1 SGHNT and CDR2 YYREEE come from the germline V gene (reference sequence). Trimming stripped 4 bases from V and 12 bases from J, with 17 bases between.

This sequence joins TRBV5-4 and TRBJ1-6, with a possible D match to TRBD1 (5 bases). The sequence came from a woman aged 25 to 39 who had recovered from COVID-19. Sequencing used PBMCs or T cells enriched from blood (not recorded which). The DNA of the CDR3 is TGTGCCAGCAGCCAAGACGCCCCAAGGGGACCCCTCCACTTT. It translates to CASSQDAPRGPLHF.